This TCR beta chain stems from a study of blood T cell repertoires in COVID-19 (dated by TCRdb to the early 2020s). Regarding the complete study: Collaborator samples came from the United States, Italy and Spain and covered acute and convalescent phases of COVID-19. The prospective study material was composed of cDNA or gDNA derived from T cells, B-cell-depleted T cells, or PBMCs. The dataset comprised deeply sampled blood TCRbeta repertoires from subjects exposed to, actively infected with, or recovered from COVID-19. The repertoires were released in a freely available public database intended as a resource for research on the immune response to SARS-CoV-2. The samples were drawn from two sources: the first 160 participants of the ongoing ImmuneRACE study, and over 950 subjects contributed by 6 global collaborators. Nearly every sample came with metadata listing a de-identified subject ID, COVID-19 status, age in years and sex. Where HLA class I and class II types were available, the types were taken from metadata supplied by the sample provider, not from assay-based typing. What the work shows at the level of the full study, not this receptor alone: How much clinical and demographic metadata was included differed by source and by participant, and the metadata was provided uncurated.

About this clone: Its specific antigen is unknown. The sample holds no much larger clone one base away, and base qualities are not on file.

TCRbeta CDR3 regions were amplified from genomic DNA by means of the immunoSEQ Assay, a bias-controlled multiplex PCR. From the authors' description of their analysis: Nucleated cell counts per sample were estimated from amplification of reference gene primers within the assay. To quantify the absolute abundance of each unique TCRbeta CDR3 rearrangement, sequence reads were collapsed and filtered. Productive Simpson clonality was computed per sample as the square root of Simpson's diversity index over productive rearrangements. As stored in TCRdb, this immuneACCESS dataset retains in-frame rearrangements with V and J assigned. A fraction of the clones does not appear; measured against another copy, unresolved V genes explain less than half of the discrepancy, and the remainder lacks a known reason. The V and J calls and clone size were taken over from that table, and D and trimming were inferred from the DNA. Here the sample has 200,000 to 300,000 clones; 75% to 85% occur a single time. Around 5.2% of the sample is held by the ten biggest clonotypes.

Spanning cysteine to phenylalanine, the CDR3 consists of 19 amino acids. The entry retains the CDR3 DNA only, 57 bases that are in frame from base 1. Collaborating institutions collected whole blood in K2EDTA tubes following their own protocols. For TCRbeta analysis, collaborator samples were shipped as frozen whole blood, as isolated PBMCs, or as DNA extracted from either sample type. This receptor chain uses TRBV21-1 and TRBJ1-5; TRBD1, the D gene given by the table, was not confirmed from the DNA. TRBV21-1 is flagged as a pseudogene. Sample: peripheral blood. The source is a human donor in a cohort sampled during active COVID-19. The CDR3 region: CASSKALGGTGGRNQPQHF. The DNA is TGTGCCAGCAGCAAAGCGCTCGGGGGGACAGGGGGCCGGAATCAGCCCCAGCATTTT.